The present T cell receptor beta chain was sequenced within a study of cytomegalovirus exposure and HLA in healthy donors. General study results and limits: The study assumed roughly uniform donor sequencing depth for presence/absence analyses. Later analysis identified a missense DCLRE1C variant that was linked to TCR beta V- and J-gene trimming. After further analysis at a later stage, 17,000 or so TCR beta sequences were associated with HLA alleles at 0.05 false discovery rate.

Researchers ran the PCR with 60 Vbeta and 13 Jbeta primers. Data came from immunoSEQ multiplex PCR; TCRdb stores just in-frame clones and leaves some out. This sample carries about 130,000 clones, roughly 70% of them seen once, and the ten largest clones take 6.5% to 9%. A remark on this clone: Its antigen is unknown.

The V segment lost 11 bases and the J segment 6 bases; nucleotides outside the gene matches: 11. The CDR3 loop spans 14 amino acids. Germline values: CDR1 SEHNR, CDR2 FQNEAQ (reference sequence). The sequence was obtained from a man younger than 40 in good health and CMV-seronegative. This chain connects TRBV7-9 to TRBJ2-1; 9 bases are shared with TRBD2. Source material: PBMCs. CDR3 sequence (DNA): TGTGCCGGATCCAGGCTAGCGGGACCCAATGAGCAGTTCTTC. Amino acids: CAGSRLAGPNEQFF.